This T cell receptor beta chain was identified during a study of early T cells in non-severe SARS-CoV-2 infection. Overall study context: The chains were unpaired, and the sequenced material was bulk RNA from unsorted whole blood. Study-wide results and caveats: Database matching using VDJdb favored anti-spike CD8 responses, with private and CD4 specificities left missing.

This clonotype was counted at least ten times. Its matching antigen is unknown. The V end was cut by 0 bases, the J end by 0 bases, with 12 bases between. Germline CDR1 reads SGHNT; CDR2 reads YENEEA. The CDR3 totals 17 residues. Unique molecular identifiers were attached to individual cDNA molecules. TCRdb reprocessed the 5' RACE reads via MiXCR and lists one record per CDR3 protein. Of about 28,000 distinct CDR3 sequences in the sample, approximately 6.6% were seen once. The receptor comes from an adult who was a healthcare worker with PCR-confirmed SARS-CoV-2 infection or an uninfected control (not recorded which). Sequenced material: whole blood, taken at baseline. This rearrangement joins TRBV11-3 to TRBJ2-4; D ambiguous. This CDR3 reads CASSLEAQRVAKNIQYF. The CDR3, as DNA: TGTGCCAGCAGCTTAGAGGCTCAGCGTGTAGCCAAAAACATTCAGTACTTC.